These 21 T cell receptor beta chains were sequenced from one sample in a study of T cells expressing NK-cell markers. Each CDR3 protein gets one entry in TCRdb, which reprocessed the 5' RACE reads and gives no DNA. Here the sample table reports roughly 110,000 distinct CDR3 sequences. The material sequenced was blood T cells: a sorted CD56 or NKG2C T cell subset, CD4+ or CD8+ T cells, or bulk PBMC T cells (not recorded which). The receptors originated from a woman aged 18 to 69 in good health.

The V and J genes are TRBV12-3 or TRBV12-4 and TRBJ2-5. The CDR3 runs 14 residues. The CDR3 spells CASSLVHPQETQYF.

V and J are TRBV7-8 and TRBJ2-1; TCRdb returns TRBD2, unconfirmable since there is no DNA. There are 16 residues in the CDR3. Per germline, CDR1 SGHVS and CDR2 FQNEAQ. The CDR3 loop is CASSLAGQIAYNEQFF.

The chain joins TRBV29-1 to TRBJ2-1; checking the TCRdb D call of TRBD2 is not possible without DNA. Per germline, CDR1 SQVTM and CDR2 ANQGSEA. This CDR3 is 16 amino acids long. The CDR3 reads CSVDGSGRGSYNEQFF.

The CDR3 sequence is CASSQDADRVDEQYF. This chain connects TRBV4-3 to TRBJ2-7; TCRdb's D gene call, TRBD1, goes unchecked for lack of DNA. Germline V gene sequence: CDR1 LGHNA, CDR2 YSLEER. The CDR3 covers 15 residues.

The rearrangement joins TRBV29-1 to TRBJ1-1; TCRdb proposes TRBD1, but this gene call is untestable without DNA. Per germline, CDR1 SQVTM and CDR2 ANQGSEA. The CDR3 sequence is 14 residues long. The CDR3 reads CSVGGWTPNTEAFF.

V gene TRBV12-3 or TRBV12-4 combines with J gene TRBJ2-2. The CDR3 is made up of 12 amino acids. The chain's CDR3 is CASKSPSGELFF.

The CDR3 loop is CASSVWGAYNEQFF. This chain uses TRBV9 with TRBJ2-1. The CDR3 covers 14 residues. The germline gives CDR1 SGDLS, CDR2 YYNGEE.

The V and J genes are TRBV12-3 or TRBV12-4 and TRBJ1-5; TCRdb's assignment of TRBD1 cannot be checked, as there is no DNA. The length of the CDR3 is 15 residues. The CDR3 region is CASSSSDRLGQPQHF.

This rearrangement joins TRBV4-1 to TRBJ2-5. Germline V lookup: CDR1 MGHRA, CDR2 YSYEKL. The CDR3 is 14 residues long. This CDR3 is CASSQGLSQETQYF.

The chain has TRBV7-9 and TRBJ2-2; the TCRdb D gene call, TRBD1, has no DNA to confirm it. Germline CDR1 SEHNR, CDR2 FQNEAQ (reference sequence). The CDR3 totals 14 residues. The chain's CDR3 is CASALGPNTGELFF.

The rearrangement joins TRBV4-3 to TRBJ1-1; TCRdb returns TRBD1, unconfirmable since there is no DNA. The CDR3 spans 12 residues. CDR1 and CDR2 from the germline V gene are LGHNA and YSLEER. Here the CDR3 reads CASSQLQGEAFF.

The CDR3 sequence: CATRDSEHSNQPQHF. The J gene is TRBJ1-5, the V gene TRBV15; absent DNA, TCRdb's TRBD1 call cannot be checked. The CDR3 is 15 residues long. Per germline, CDR1 LNHNV and CDR2 YYDKDF (reference sequence).

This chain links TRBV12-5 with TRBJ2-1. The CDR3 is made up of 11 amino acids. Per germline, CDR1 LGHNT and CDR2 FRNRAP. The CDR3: CASGLSDEQFF. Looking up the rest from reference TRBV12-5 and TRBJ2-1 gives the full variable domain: DARVTQTPRHKVTEMGQEVTMRCQPILGHNTVFWYRQTMMQGLELLAYFRNRAPLDDSGMPKDRFSAEMPDATLATLKIQPSEPRDSAVYFCASGLSDEQFFGPGTRLTVL.

The CDR3 is CASRGQHYGYTF. The V and J genes are TRBV12-3 or TRBV12-4 and TRBJ1-2; without DNA, the TCRdb call of TRBD1 cannot be checked. The CDR3 sequence is 12 residues long.

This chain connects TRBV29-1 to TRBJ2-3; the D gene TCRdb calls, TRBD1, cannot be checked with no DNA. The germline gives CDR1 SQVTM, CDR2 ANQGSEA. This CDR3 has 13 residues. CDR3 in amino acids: CSGGAGVADTQYF.

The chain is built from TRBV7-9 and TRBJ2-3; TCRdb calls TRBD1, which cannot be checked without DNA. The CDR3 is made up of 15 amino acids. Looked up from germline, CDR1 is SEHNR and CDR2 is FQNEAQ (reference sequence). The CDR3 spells CASSLQRGGTDTQYF.

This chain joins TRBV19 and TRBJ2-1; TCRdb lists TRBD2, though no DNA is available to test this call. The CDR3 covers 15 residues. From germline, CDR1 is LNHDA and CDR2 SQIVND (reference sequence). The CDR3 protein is CASSILAGGDNEQFF.

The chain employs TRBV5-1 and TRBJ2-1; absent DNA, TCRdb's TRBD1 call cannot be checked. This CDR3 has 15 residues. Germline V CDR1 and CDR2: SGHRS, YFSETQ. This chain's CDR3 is CASSLAGQGDNEQFF.

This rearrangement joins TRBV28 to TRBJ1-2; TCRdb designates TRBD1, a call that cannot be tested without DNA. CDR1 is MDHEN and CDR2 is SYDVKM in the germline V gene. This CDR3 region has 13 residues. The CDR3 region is CASSLVTGSGYTF.

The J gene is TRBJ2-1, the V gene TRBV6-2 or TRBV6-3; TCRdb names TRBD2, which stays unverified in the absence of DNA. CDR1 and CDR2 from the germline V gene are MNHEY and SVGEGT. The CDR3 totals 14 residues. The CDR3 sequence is CASSSPGLGFEQFF.

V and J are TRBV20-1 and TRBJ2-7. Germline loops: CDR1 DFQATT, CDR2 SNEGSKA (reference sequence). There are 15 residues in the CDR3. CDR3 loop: CSARESTVSYYEQYF.